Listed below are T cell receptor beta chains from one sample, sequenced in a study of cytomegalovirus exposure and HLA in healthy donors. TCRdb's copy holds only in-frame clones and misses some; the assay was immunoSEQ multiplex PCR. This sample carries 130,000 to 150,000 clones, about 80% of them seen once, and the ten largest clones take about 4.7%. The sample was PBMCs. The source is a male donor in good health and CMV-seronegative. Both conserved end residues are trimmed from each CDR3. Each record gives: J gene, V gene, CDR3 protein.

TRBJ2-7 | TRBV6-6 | ASRDDRGLIYEQY
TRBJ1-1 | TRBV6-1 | ASRGQGGWNTEAF
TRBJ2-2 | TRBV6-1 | ASTGTATGELF
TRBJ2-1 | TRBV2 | AGGLAGPNEQF
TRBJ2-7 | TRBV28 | ASSFGTRAEQY
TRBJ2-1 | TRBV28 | ASTQGDEQF
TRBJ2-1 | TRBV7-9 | ASSLAQGASMDEQF
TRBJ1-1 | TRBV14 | ASSLRPWLGAF
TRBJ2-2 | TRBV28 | ASSVPGIFTGELF
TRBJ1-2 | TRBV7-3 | ASSEDRGGGGYT
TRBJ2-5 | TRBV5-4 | ASSLRGLAASQETQY
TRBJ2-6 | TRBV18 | ASSPETGLGSGANVLT
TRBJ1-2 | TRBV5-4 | ASSSGTTGYT
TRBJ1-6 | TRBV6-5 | ASSTTPGDSPLH
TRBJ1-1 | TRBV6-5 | ASRGAESAEAF
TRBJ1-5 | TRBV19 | ASSPQGQGANQPQH
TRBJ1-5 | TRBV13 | ASSLGQVNQPQH
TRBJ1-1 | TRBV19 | ASVAPQNTEAF
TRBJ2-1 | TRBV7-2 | ASSASGSYNEQF
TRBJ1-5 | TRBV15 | ATSLKGGNQPQH
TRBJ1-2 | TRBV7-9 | ASTSGPYGYT
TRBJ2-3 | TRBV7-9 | ATGRPEDTGGDTQY
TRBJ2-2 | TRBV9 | ASSVGGGNTGELF
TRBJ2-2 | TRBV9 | ASSVGGAGDTGELF